This T cell receptor beta chain was recorded in a study of Graves' ophthalmopathy and Graves' hyperthyroidism. General study findings and limits: The model flagged ophthalmopathy progression at roughly 70% sensitivity and roughly 72% specificity.

CDR3 length equals 15 residues. Germline-derived CDR1 and CDR2 are SNHLY and FYNNEI. J gave up 5 bases and V 3 bases, and 8 bases lay outside the gene matches. Serum thyroxine and TRAb, along with clinical symptoms, thyroid ultrasound and orbital computed tomography, were what diagnosis relied on. Concerning this clonotype: Its antigen is not known.

RNA transcripts were the template, and TCR beta CDR3 regions were amplified from them. First-round RT-PCR relied on HTBI primers, and a second-round multiplex PCR came next. TCRdb redid the calling of the multiplex PCR reads with MiXCR, one entry per CDR3 protein. Of tens of thousands of distinct CDR3 sequences listed, about 50% were seen once; the top ten hold about 24%. Sequenced input: peripheral blood. The sequence was collected from an adult man with Graves' ophthalmopathy. The chain joins TRBV2 to TRBJ2-7; 9 bases are a match to TRBD1. In DNA, the CDR3 is TGTGCCAGCAGTGAGTTGGGACAGGGTATGAACGAGCAGTACTTC. It is translated as CASSELGQGMNEQYF.